This passage covers 10 T cell receptor beta chains from one sample sequenced in a study of tumour-infiltrating T cells in Burkitt lymphoma. Clones were read by immunoSEQ multiplex PCR, and TCRdb kept only the in-frame ones, dropping some. The data contain roughly 8,500 clones, more than 65% of them singletons. Sample: tumor tissue. The receptor set was obtained from a human donor with diffuse large B-cell lymphoma.

V usage is TRBV5-1 and J usage is TRBJ1-1; D remains ambiguous. The CDR3 consists of 14 residues. V was clipped by 5 bases and J by 1 base, with 12 bases between them. Germline CDR1 is SGHRS and CDR2 is YFSETQ. CDR3 sequence: CASSHRHTNTEAFF. For the CDR3, the DNA is TGCGCCAGCAGTCACAGACATACGAACACTGAAGCTTTCTTT.

This clone has more than one count but fewer than ten. This chain links TRBV4-1 with TRBJ1-5; D unclear. Germline lookup yields CDR1 MGHRA and CDR2 YSYEKL. V shed 8 bases and J shed 0 bases, with 14 bases lying between them. The CDR3 is 15 residues long. The CDR3 here is CASAPQDISNQPQHF. In DNA form, the CDR3 reads TGCGCCAGCGCACCCCAGGATATTAGCAATCAGCCCCAGCATTTT.

This clone was seen only once. The rearrangement joins TRBV9 to TRBJ1-2, with unresolved D. The V end lost 4 bases, the J end lost 3 bases, and 13 bases lay between the germline ends. Germline lookup yields CDR1 SGDLS and CDR2 YYNGEE. The CDR3 is 14 amino acids. The CDR3: CASSPEVGYYGYTF. The CDR3 DNA reads as TGTGCCAGCAGCCCCGAGGTAGGCTACTATGGCTACACCTTC. The full variable domain, completed using reference TRBV9 and TRBJ1-2, is DSGVTQTPKHLITATGQRVTLRCSPRSGDLSVYWYQQSLDQGLQFLIQYYNGEERAKGNILERFSAQQFPDLHSELNLSSLELGDSALYFCASSPEVGYYGYTFGSGTRLTVV.

The chain couples TRBV20-1 to TRBJ1-2; D not resolved. The V and J ends lost 7 bases and 8 bases respectively, with 8 bases between them. Germline CDR1 and CDR2: DFQATT and SNEGSKA (reference sequence). The CDR3 has 9 residues. CDR3 amino acids: CSVGNGYTF. The CDR3 coding sequence is TGCAGTGTAGGGAACGGCTACACCTTC.

There are a few counts of this clone. V and J are TRBV7-2 and TRBJ1-3; D perhaps matches TRBD1 (6 bases). Per the germline V gene, CDR1 is SGHTA and CDR2 is FQGNSA. V lost 5 bases and J 0 bases, leaving 11 bases between the germline ends. The CDR3 totals 15 residues. CDR3 coding DNA: TGTGCCAGCAGCCCTGGGACACTCTCTGGAAACACCATATATTTT. Amino acids: CASSPGTLSGNTIYF.

The V and J genes are TRBV5-1 and TRBJ1-2, with D tentatively TRBD1 (6 bases). This CDR3 is 15 amino acids long. Trimming stripped 3 bases from V and 3 bases from J, with 15 bases between. CDR1 is SGHRS, CDR2 YFSETQ, per germline. The CDR3 sequence is CASSSRQAGDYGYTF. Here the CDR3 DNA reads TGCGCCAGCAGCTCTCGACAGGCTGGAGACTATGGCTACACCTTC.

The rearrangement joins TRBV6-5 to TRBJ1-4, with D uncertain. Germline-derived CDR1 and CDR2 are MNHEY and SVGAGI. CDR3 size: 11 residues. V was cut by 6 bases and J by 4 bases, with 3 bases left in between. Here the CDR3 reads CASRINEKLFF. Written as DNA, the CDR3 is TGTGCCAGCAGGATTAATGAAAAACTGTTTTTT.

The chain combines TRBV6-6 with TRBJ2-7; 12 bases are a match to TRBD1. The CDR3 runs 15 residues. Germline V CDR1 and CDR2: MNHNY, SVGAGI (reference sequence). Germline trimming cut 1 base from V and 5 bases from J; bases unmatched to any gene: 3. CDR3 nucleotides: TGTGCCAGCAGTTACTGGGGACAGGGGGCGAACGAGCAGTACTTC. Its protein product is CASSYWGQGANEQYF.

V gene TRBV6-5 combines with J gene TRBJ1-1, with a weak D call TRBD1 (5 bases). This CDR3 comprises 15 residues. The ends were cut back, 3 bases at V and 0 bases at J, with 11 bases in the middle. Germline V lookup: CDR1 MNHEY, CDR2 SVGAGI. As DNA, the CDR3 is TGTGCCAGCAGTTATTCTACGACAGTGAACACTGAAGCTTTCTTT. It encodes CASSYSTTVNTEAFF.

This chain joins TRBV30 and TRBJ1-4; D possibly corresponds to TRBD1 (5 bases). V lost 7 bases to trimming and J lost 4 bases, with 10 bases between them. This CDR3 has 12 residues. The germline V gene encodes CDR1 GTSNPN and CDR2 SVGIG (reference sequence). CDR3 sequence (DNA): TGTGCCTTCGAGGGGTTTAATGAAAAACTGTTTTTT. Translating it yields CAFEGFNEKLFF.